The 26 T cell receptor beta chains below were found in one sample sequenced in a study of blood T cell repertoires in COVID-19. Profiled with immunoSEQ multiplex PCR; TCRdb holds only in-frame clones, not every one. The repertoire has 200,000 to 250,000 clones, 80% of them found once; the top ten carry 9.5% to 15%. The specimen was peripheral blood. The receptors stem from a human donor in a cohort sampled during active COVID-19.

This clone turned up a few times. The DNA for the CDR3 is TGTGCCAGCAGCTTGCGGGTTTTGGAAGCTTTCTTT. It specifies CASSLRVLEAFF. The chain employs TRBV5-6 and TRBJ1-1; D is ambiguous. CDR3 length: 12 residues. Per germline, CDR1 SGHDT and CDR2 YYEEEE. V lost 1 base to trimming and J lost 8 bases, with 9 bases between them.

The chain has TRBV19 and TRBJ1-1; weak D call: TRBD1 (6 bases). Trimming stripped 1 base from V and 0 bases from J, with 9 bases between. Germline V gene lookup returns CDR1 LNHDA and CDR2 SQIVND (reference sequence). The CDR3 has 15 amino acids. The CDR3 sequence is CASSIGTVMNTEAFF. The DNA of the CDR3 is TGTGCCAGTAGTATAGGGACAGTAATGAACACTGAAGCTTTCTTT.

The chain joins TRBV7-8 to TRBJ2-4, with D perhaps TRBD2 (5 bases). This CDR3 has 14 residues. CDR1 and CDR2 (germline): SGHVS, FQNEAQ. The V end was cut by 4 bases, the J end by 0 bases, with 7 bases between. The CDR3 DNA reads as TGTGCCAGCAGCTCAGGACTAGCCAAAAACATTCAGTACTTC. Amino acids: CASSSGLAKNIQYF.

This chain's CDR3 is CASSLRLARSYEQYF. The DNA of the CDR3 is TGTGCCAGCAGCTTAAGACTAGCGAGATCCTACGAGCAGTACTTC. The rearrangement uses TRBV7-9 and TRBJ2-7; 8 positions agree with TRBD2. The CDR3 runs 15 residues. In germline, CDR1 is SEHNR, CDR2 FQNEAQ (reference sequence). The trim removed 2 bases at V and 1 base at J, leaving 4 bases unmatched. The variable domain in full, with the rest retrieved from reference TRBV7-9 and TRBJ2-7, is DTGVSQNPRHKITKRGQNVTFRCDPISEHNRLYWYRQTLGQGPEFLTYFQNEAQLEKSRLLSDRFSAERPKGSFSTLEIQRTEQGDSAMYLCASSLRLARSYEQYFGPGTRLTVT.

V and J are TRBV11-3 and TRBJ2-7; D perhaps matches TRBD1 (6 bases). V lost 5 bases and J lost 3, with 17 bases in between. Germline V gene data show CDR1 as SGHNT and CDR2 as YENEEA. This CDR3 region has 15 residues. The CDR3, as DNA: TGTGCCAGCAGCCACAGGGATGGAATAGGCTACGAGCAGTACTTC. Its protein product is CASSHRDGIGYEQYF.

The J gene is TRBJ1-1, the V gene TRBV28; D is ambiguous. Germline CDR1 MDHEN, CDR2 SYDVKM. Trimming cost V 3 bases and J 8 bases, with 4 bases left between them. The CDR3 sequence is 10 residues long. CDR3 amino acids: CASSFKEAFF. DNA for the CDR3: TGTGCCAGCAGTTTCAAAGAAGCTTTCTTT.

This rearrangement joins TRBV10-3 to TRBJ2-1; 7 bases line up with TRBD2. Trimming took 6 bases from V and 3 from J; bases not matched to a gene: 8. The germline gives CDR1 ENHRY, CDR2 SYGVKD. This CDR3 comprises 15 residues. DNA of the CDR3: TGTGCCATCAGGAATTCGGGGGGAGACTACAATGAGCAGTTCTTC. Protein: CAIRNSGGDYNEQFF.

The rearrangement links TRBV25-1 to TRBJ1-1, with 9 bases aligning to TRBD1. Per the germline V gene, CDR1 is MGHDK and CDR2 is SYGVNS. V trimming: 6 bases; J trimming: 4 bases; junction bases outside the gene matches: 0. The CDR3 totals 12 residues. The CDR3 sequence is CASRDRGTEAFF. DNA of the CDR3: TGTGCCAGCAGGGACAGGGGCACTGAAGCTTTCTTT.

The V gene is TRBV3-1 (or the pseudogene TRBV3-2), the J gene TRBJ2-1, with TRBD1 identical over 9 bases. The CDR3 runs to 15 residues. The germline V gene has CDR1 LGHDT and CDR2 YNNKEL (reference sequence). Trimming removed 0 bases from V and 8 bases from J; junction bases left unmatched: 5. Written as DNA, the CDR3 is TGTGCCAGCAGCCAAGATTGGGACAGGGCCCATGAGCAGTTCTTC. Translation: CASSQDWDRAHEQFF.

The chain carries TRBV5-6 and TRBJ1-5; 7 bases line up with TRBD1. CDR3 size: 15 residues. Trimming at V came to 0 bases and at J to 4 bases, leaving 4 bases not matched to a gene. Germline lookup yields CDR1 SGHDT and CDR2 YYEEEE. CDR3 protein: CASSLGMTGNQPQHF. The CDR3 region has the DNA TGTGCCAGCAGCTTGGGGATGACAGGGAATCAGCCCCAGCATTTT.

The chain employs TRBV28 and TRBJ1-2; 7 bases are a match to TRBD1. V lost 3 bases and J lost 7; bases outside the gene matches: 8. CDR1 and CDR2 (germline): MDHEN, SYDVKM. This CDR3 is built from 14 residues. CDR3 nucleotide sequence: TGTGCCAGCAGTTTGGGACAGATCCTTTCTGGCTACACCTTC. Protein: CASSLGQILSGYTF.

The chain recombines TRBV3-1 (or the pseudogene TRBV3-2) with TRBJ2-5, with D tentatively TRBD2 (6 bases). Trimming pared 1 base from V and 1 base from J, leaving 13 bases between. Germline CDR1 reads LGHDT; CDR2 reads YNNKEL (reference sequence). CDR3 length equals 16 residues. CDR3 sequence: CASSQGTGAVQETQYF. The CDR3 region has the DNA TGTGCCAGCAGCCAAGGTACGGGAGCGGTCCAAGAGACCCAGTACTTC.

The rearrangement uses TRBV4-3 and TRBJ2-7; D unresolved. This CDR3 is built from 13 residues. Germline CDR1 LGHNA, CDR2 YSLEER. Trimming stripped 5 bases from V and 7 bases from J, with 15 bases between. The CDR3 reads CASSVGPSGEQYF. The CDR3, as DNA: TGCGCCAGCAGCGTGGGCCCGTCTGGGGAGCAGTACTTC.

The chain has TRBV3-1 (or the pseudogene TRBV3-2) and TRBJ2-5, with D maybe TRBD2 (6 bases). V lost 1 base, J lost 7 bases, and 13 bases lay in between. Germline V CDR1 and CDR2: LGHDT, YNNKEL (reference sequence). The length of the CDR3 is 14 residues. As DNA, the CDR3 is TGTGCCAGCAGCCAAGGTGCGGGGACGGGGACCCAGTACTTC. It codes for CASSQGAGTGTQYF.

The chain has TRBV7-2 and TRBJ1-5; D ambiguous. Per germline, CDR1 SGHTA and CDR2 FQGNSA. This CDR3 is 15 amino acids long. The V gene lost 0 bases and the J gene lost 5 bases, with 11 bases spanning the gap. CDR3 region: CASSLAAGRDQPQHF. DNA of the CDR3: TGTGCCAGCAGCTTAGCGGCGGGGAGGGATCAGCCCCAGCATTTT.

J is TRBJ2-1 and V is TRBV5-1; TRBD2 agrees at 13 bases. Germline V gives CDR1 SGHRS, CDR2 YFSETQ. V dropped 4 bases and J dropped 8; count of bases not matched to a gene: 6. The CDR3 extends over 15 amino acids. The CDR3 is CASSGGLAGTHEQFF. Written as DNA, the CDR3 is TGCGCCAGCAGCGGGGGACTAGCGGGAACCCATGAGCAGTTCTTC.

The rearrangement joins TRBV19 to TRBJ1-5; TRBD1 aligns across 7 bases. Germline CDR1 is LNHDA and CDR2 is SQIVND (reference sequence). There are 15 residues in the CDR3. The ends lost 6 bases at V and 4 bases at J; junction bases unmatched: 9. CDR3 in DNA: TGTGCCAGTAGACCACGGGACAGCTTAAATCAGCCCCAGCATTTT. As protein: CASRPRDSLNQPQHF.

The rearrangement uses TRBV2 and TRBJ1-4, with D tentatively TRBD1 (5 bases). Germline V gene lookup returns CDR1 SNHLY and CDR2 FYNNEI. The CDR3 is 14 residues long. V was cut by 3 bases and J by 8 bases, with 13 bases left in between. CDR3 sequence (DNA): TGTGCCAGCAGTGACGGGAGGGGAGGGGAAAAACTGTTTTTT. It specifies CASSDGRGGEKLFF.

The chain combines TRBV5-1 with TRBJ2-5; D is uncertain. Germline V gene sequence: CDR1 SGHRS, CDR2 YFSETQ. The CDR3 spans 14 residues. Trimming shortened V by 0 bases and J by 4 bases, and 10 bases separated the two germline ends. The CDR3 region has the DNA TGCGCCAGCAGCTTGGCTCCTACGGGAGAGACCCAGTACTTC. The encoded protein is CASSLAPTGETQYF.

The chain links TRBV5-4 to TRBJ2-7; no reliable D call. This CDR3 comprises 14 residues. V shed 1 base and J shed 3 bases, with 11 bases lying between them. In germline, CDR1 is SGHNT, CDR2 YYREEE (reference sequence). CDR3 DNA: TGTGCCAGCAGCTTGTCCGGGTTGATCTACGAGCAGTACTTC. Its translation: CASSLSGLIYEQYF.

This sequence joins TRBV2 and TRBJ2-1, with 7 bases matching TRBD1. Germline V lookup: CDR1 SNHLY, CDR2 FYNNEI. V shed 4 bases, J shed 7 bases, and the junction held 4 bases outside the gene matches. This CDR3 is 13 amino acids long. CDR3 nucleotide sequence: TGTGCCAGCAGTGGACAGGGTGAAAATGAGCAGTTCTTC. Translation: CASSGQGENEQFF. Full variable domain (rest looked up from reference TRBV2 and TRBJ2-1): EPEVTQTPSHQVTQMGQEVILRCVPISNHLYFYWYRQILGQKVEFLVSFYNNEISEKSEIFDDQFSVERPDGSNFTLKIRSTKLEDSAMYFCASSGQGENEQFFGPGTRLTVL.

For the CDR3, the DNA is TGTGCCAGCAGCCCGGACAGGGCGGTCGGGGAGCTGTTTTTT. Residues: CASSPDRAVGELFF. The chain employs TRBV7-3 and TRBJ2-2; 8 bases match TRBD1. The CDR3 consists of 14 residues. V gave up 5 bases and J gave up 7 bases; unmatched junction bases: 6. CDR1 is SGHTA, CDR2 FQGTGA, per germline.

This chain uses TRBV27 with TRBJ2-7; 7 positions match TRBD1. Trimming took 8 bases from V and 1 from J; bases not matched to a gene: 2. The germline V gene encodes CDR1 MNHEY and CDR2 SMNVEV (reference sequence). CDR3 length: 12 residues. Here the CDR3 DNA reads TGTGCCAGCGTGGACAGGTCCTACGAGCAGTACTTC. Translation: CASVDRSYEQYF.

The rearrangement joins TRBV15 to TRBJ2-1; 7 bases align to TRBD2. Germline values: CDR1 LNHNV, CDR2 YYDKDF (reference sequence). Trimming at V came to 0 bases and at J to 4 bases, leaving 6 bases not matched to a gene. The CDR3 runs 16 residues. The CDR3 here is CATSRDRASGYNEQFF. CDR3 bases: TGTGCCACCAGCAGAGATCGGGCTAGCGGTTACAATGAGCAGTTCTTC.

This chain connects TRBV20-1 to TRBJ2-5; 8 nucleotides agree with TRBD1. The CDR3 has 14 amino acids. Germline assignment: CDR1 DFQATT and CDR2 SNEGSKA (reference sequence). V shed 3 bases, J shed 2 bases, and the junction held 5 bases outside the gene matches. Here the CDR3 reads CSASKDRVQETQYF. The CDR3 DNA follows: TGCAGTGCTAGTAAGGACAGGGTACAAGAGACCCAGTACTTC.

This rearrangement joins TRBV10-3 to TRBJ1-2; TRBD1 aligns across 9 bases. This CDR3 contains 13 residues. J was trimmed by 8 bases and V by 4 bases; bases with no gene match: 5. Germline V gene data show CDR1 as ENHRY and CDR2 as SYGVKD. CDR3 nucleotide sequence: TGTGCCATCAGTGCCAGACAGGGGGAAGGCTACACCTTC. It encodes CAISARQGEGYTF.